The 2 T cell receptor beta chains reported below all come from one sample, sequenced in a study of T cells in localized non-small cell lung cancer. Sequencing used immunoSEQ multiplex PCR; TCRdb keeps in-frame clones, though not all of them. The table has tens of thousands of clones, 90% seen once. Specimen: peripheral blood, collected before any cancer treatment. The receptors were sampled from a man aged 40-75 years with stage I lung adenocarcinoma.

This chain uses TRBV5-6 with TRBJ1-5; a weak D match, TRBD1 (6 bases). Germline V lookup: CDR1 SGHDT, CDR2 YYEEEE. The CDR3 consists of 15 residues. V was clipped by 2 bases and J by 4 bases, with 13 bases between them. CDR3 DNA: TGTGCCAGCAGCTTTATATGGGACATTAATCAGCCCCAGCATTTT. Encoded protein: CASSFIWDINQPQHF.

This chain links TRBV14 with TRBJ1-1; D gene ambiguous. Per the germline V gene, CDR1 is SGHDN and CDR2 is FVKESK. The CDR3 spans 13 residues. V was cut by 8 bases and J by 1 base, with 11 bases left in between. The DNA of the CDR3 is TGTGCCAGCCGCTCTGGGGAGAACACTGAAGCTTTCTTT. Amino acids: CASRSGENTEAFF.